This TCR beta chain was recorded in a study of cytomegalovirus exposure and HLA in healthy donors. Study-level results: When a later analysis compared HLA-associated TCR beta chains with equally common others, the HLA-associated chains turned out to be more clonally expanded and to have lower generation probabilities. It has been reported that TCR beta sequences accurately predicted the HLA-A and HLA-B alleles of most subjects.

With 60 Vbeta and 13 Jbeta primers, the PCR was carried out. Some clones are missing from TCRdb's copy, which holds only in-frame ones; the method was immunoSEQ multiplex PCR. This sample carries approximately 37,000 clones, less than 85% of them seen once, and the ten largest clones take under 12%. The CDR3 loop spans 16 amino acids. Per germline, CDR1 LNHDA and CDR2 SQIVND (reference sequence). The ends were cut back, 7 bases at V and 1 base at J, with 17 bases in the middle. Turning to this clone: What it recognizes is unknown.

This receptor was obtained from a woman younger than 30 in good health and CMV-seropositive. The source material was PBMCs. The chain has TRBV19 and TRBJ2-4; D is perhaps TRBD2 (5 bases). CDR3 nucleotide sequence: TGTGCCAGTACCTCAATCGGGGAGTCGGCCAAAAACATTCAGTACTTC. It yields the protein CASTSIGESAKNIQYF.